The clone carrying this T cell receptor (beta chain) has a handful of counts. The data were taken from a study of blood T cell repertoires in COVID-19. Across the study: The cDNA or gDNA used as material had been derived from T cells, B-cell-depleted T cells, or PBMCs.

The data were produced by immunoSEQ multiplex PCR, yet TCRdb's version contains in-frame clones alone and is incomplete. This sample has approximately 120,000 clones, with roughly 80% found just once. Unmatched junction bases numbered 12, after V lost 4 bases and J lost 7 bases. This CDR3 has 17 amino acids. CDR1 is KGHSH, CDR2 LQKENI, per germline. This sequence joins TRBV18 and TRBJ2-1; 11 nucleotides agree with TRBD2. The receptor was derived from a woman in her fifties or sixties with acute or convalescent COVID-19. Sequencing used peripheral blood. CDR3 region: CASSRTSGSPGWNEQFF. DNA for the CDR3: TGTGCCAGCTCACGGACTAGCGGGTCCCCCGGGTGGAATGAGCAGTTCTTC.